This TCR beta chain is from a study of T cells in narcolepsy. Study at large: Donors had narcolepsy type 1 or type 2, or were healthy controls. General study results and limits: Comparing one patient's CSF and blood CD4+ clonotypes highlighted HCRT- and TRIB2-specific autoreactive clonotypes. Some memory CD4+ repertoires had no autoreactive clone sequences.

Concerning this clone itself: Its antigen is as yet unknown.

The data were produced by immunoSEQ multiplex PCR, yet TCRdb's version contains in-frame clones alone and is incomplete. The data show about 24,000 clones, approximately 62% seen once. Trimming shortened V by 9 bases and J by 6 bases, and 18 bases separated the two germline ends. Germline assignment: CDR1 SNHLY and CDR2 FYNNEI. This CDR3 is 14 amino acids long. The receptor was isolated from a human donor in good health. J is TRBJ2-1 and V is TRBV2; D is unclear. The material sequenced was memory (CD45RA-) CD4+ T cells from blood. CDR3 amino acids: CASTGSDGFNEQFF. The CDR3 DNA is TGTGCCAGTACCGGGTCAGACGGTTTCAATGAGCAGTTCTTC.